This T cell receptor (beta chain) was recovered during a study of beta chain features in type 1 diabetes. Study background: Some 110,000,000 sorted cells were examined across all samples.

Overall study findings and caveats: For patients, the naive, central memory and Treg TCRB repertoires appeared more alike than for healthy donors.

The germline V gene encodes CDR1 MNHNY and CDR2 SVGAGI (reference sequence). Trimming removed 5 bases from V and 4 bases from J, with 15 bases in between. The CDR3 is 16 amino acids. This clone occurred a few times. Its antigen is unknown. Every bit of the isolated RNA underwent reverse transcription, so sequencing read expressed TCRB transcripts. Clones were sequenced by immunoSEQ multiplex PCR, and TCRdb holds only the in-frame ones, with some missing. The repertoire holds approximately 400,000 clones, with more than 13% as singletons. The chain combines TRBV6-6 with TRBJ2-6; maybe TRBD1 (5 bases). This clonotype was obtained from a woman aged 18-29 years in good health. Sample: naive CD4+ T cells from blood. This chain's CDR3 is CASSTTGDPGANVLTF. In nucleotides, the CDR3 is TGTGCCAGCAGTACCACAGGAGATCCCGGGGCCAACGTCCTGACTTTC.